Described below is a single T cell receptor (beta chain) sequence and its context. The antigen remains undetermined. The data were taken from a study of a mutant IDH1 vaccine in newly diagnosed glioma. Turning to the study itself: Previous care, which was radiotherapy, temozolomide, or both, most often involved both.

Described time point: week 5, during vaccination. Alongside topical imiquimod, each dose of vaccine comprised 300 ug of mutant IDH1 20-mer peptide. Each of the donors came in with new WHO grade 3 or 4 astrocytomas that were IDH1-mutant and ATRX-lost. The assay was immunoSEQ multiplex PCR, and TCRdb's table has in-frame clones only and misses some. The sample has 12,000 or so clones; about nine tenths are singletons. Trimming removed 0 bases from V and 3 bases from J, with 11 bases in between. This CDR3 comprises 14 residues. CDR1 and CDR2 from the germline V gene are GTSNPN and SVGIG (reference sequence).

This TCR was recovered from a woman in her thirties or forties with glioma. Some clones in this sample may be carry-over from other donors' samples. This chain connects TRBV30 to TRBJ1-2; D is undetermined. The sample consisted of PBMCs, taken from a glioma patient whose treatment included an IDH1 peptide vaccine. The CDR3 loop is CAWSVSDLDYGYTF. The CDR3 DNA sequence: TGTGCCTGGAGTGTCTCCGACCTGGACTATGGCTACACCTTC.